Sequencing of this T cell receptor beta chain was carried out in a study of neurological immune-mediated disorders. Study-wide points: In HTLV-1-associated myelopathy, TCR clonal expansion was greatest, whereas multiple sclerosis had the least, falling below healthy controls. Subjects shared no identical expanded-clone CDR3 amino acid sequences, suggesting private TCR-beta repertoires in all groups.

Sorted libraries drew on about a million CD4+ or CD8+ T cells. This clonotype was seen ten or more times. The target antigen is unknown. Sequencing of 15-18 subjects in each run yielded over 170 million TCR-beta sequences. TCRdb re-derived calls from the 5' RACE reads in MiXCR, one entry per CDR3 protein. The data show 30,000 to 45,000 distinct CDR3 sequences, with around 4.8% seen just once and 9% to 10% held by the top ten. This CDR3 has 13 residues. V lost 3 bases and J lost 6, with 8 bases in between. The germline gives CDR1 LNHNV, CDR2 YYDKDF (reference sequence). The sequencing input was CD4+ T cells from blood. The gene calls are TRBV15 and TRBJ2-2, with a possible D match to TRBD1 (5 bases). The receptor comes from a man aged 18 to 29 in good health. Here the CDR3 reads CATSRVQAGELFF. The CDR3 DNA reads TGTGCCACCAGCAGGGTACAGGCCGGGGAGCTGTTTTTT.